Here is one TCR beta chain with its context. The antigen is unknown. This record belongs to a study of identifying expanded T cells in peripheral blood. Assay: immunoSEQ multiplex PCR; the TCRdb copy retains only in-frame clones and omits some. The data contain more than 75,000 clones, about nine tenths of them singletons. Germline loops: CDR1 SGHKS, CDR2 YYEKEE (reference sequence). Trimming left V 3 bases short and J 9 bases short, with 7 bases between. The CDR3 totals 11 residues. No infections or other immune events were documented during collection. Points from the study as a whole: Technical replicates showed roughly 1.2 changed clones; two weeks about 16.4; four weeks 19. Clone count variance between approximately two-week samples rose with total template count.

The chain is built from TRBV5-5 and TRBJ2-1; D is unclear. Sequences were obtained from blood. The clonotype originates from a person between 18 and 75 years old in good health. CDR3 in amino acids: CASSSQSEQFF. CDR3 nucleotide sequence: TGTGCCAGCAGCTCCCAGAGTGAGCAGTTCTTC.